This T cell receptor (beta chain) appears in the sequencing data of a study of T cells after posttransplantation cyclophosphamide. Clones were read by immunoSEQ multiplex PCR, and TCRdb kept only the in-frame ones, dropping some. Recorded here are several thousand clones, none singletons. Study-level points and caveats: Later blood repertoires were often dominated by clones from the donor CD8+ memory compartment. TRB clonality was highly associated with recipient CMV seropositivity and reactivation. TRB overlap between skin or GI tissue T cells and blood was limited.

Per germline, CDR1 SGHTA and CDR2 FQGNSA. V lost 1 base, J lost 0 bases, and 5 bases lay in between. This CDR3 region has 14 residues. A marrow graft followed busulfan-fludarabine conditioning, with cyclophosphamide on days +3 and +4. In this sample, this clone turned up many times. Its specificity is not known. The genes are TRBV7-2 and TRBJ2-3; D is unclear. This clonotype originated in a female patient in her fifties or sixties who received an allogeneic stem cell transplant from an unrelated donor, was CMV-positive, and had acute GVHD only. The graft donor may have contributed some T cells. The source material was PBMCs, sampled after allogeneic stem cell transplant with posttransplant cyclophosphamide. DNA of the CDR3: TGTGCCAGCAGCTTAGAGCCGAGCACAGATACGCAGTATTTT. This gives the protein CASSLEPSTDTQYF.